Listed here are 24 T cell receptor beta chains from one sample, sequenced in a study of shared clonotypes between healthy human individuals (dated by TCRdb to about 2020). The library was generated by the immunoSEQ multiplex PCR assay. Entries here come from immuneACCESS through TCRdb and include only in-frame sequences with V and J called. Some clones fail to appear in such tables; in the studies checked, an unresolved V gene covers under half of the shortfall, and the cause of the remainder is unknown. The sample table shows about 710,000 clones, and roughly 73% are seen once. The ten top clones hold around 1.8% of the sample. The material sequenced was memory CD4+ T cells sorted from blood. Taken with the paper, the label for cell subset or site translates to: CD45RA-negative fraction. Receptors originate from a woman in her twenties or thirties in good health.

This chain joins TRBV11-1 and TRBJ2-3, with TRBD1 matching 7 bases. Germline trimming cut 6 bases from V and 2 bases from J; bases unmatched to any gene: 8. Germline CDR1 is SGHAT and CDR2 is FQDESV (reference sequence). The CDR3 loop spans 15 amino acids. Here the CDR3 reads CASRRTGADTDTQYF. CDR3 DNA: TGTGCCAGCAGGCGAACAGGGGCCGACACAGATACGCAGTATTTT. Based on the CDR3 plus reference TRBV11-1 and TRBJ2-3, the full variable domain is EAEVAQSPRYKITEKSQAVAFWCDPISGHATLYWYRQILGQGPELLVQFQDESVVDDSQLPKDRFSAERLKGVDSTLKIQPAELGDSAMYLCASRRTGADTDTQYFGPGTRLTVL.

Of note for this clone: One junction end does not reproduce the germline sequence, and a read error may be involved. CDR3: CASRDRQGGYGYTF. Here the CDR3 DNA reads TGTGCCAGCCGTGACAGGCAGGGAGGGTATGGCTACACCTTC. The rearrangement links TRBV2 to TRBJ1-2; weak D call: TRBD1 (6 bases). Germline CDR1 is SNHLY and CDR2 is FYNNEI. The CDR3 is 14 residues long.

V and J are TRBV5-6 and TRBJ1-3, with a tentative D call TRBD1 (5 bases). The CDR3 spans 14 residues. The germline gives CDR1 SGHDT, CDR2 YYEEEE. Trimming removed 1 base at V and 3 bases at J, with 8 bases between. The CDR3 region has the DNA TGTGCCAGCAGCTTGAGAGGGGTTGGAAACACCATATATTTT. Translation: CASSLRGVGNTIYF.

The chain links TRBV19 to TRBJ2-1; 14 positions agree with TRBD2. CDR1 and CDR2 from the germline V gene are LNHDA and SQIVND (reference sequence). The CDR3 is made up of 19 amino acids. V gave up 4 bases and J gave up 0 bases; unmatched junction bases: 8. The CDR3 sequence: CASSKRLAGGPVSYNEQFF. CDR3 DNA: TGTGCCAGTAGTAAAAGACTAGCGGGAGGGCCTGTCTCCTACAATGAGCAGTTCTTC.

The chain employs TRBV5-1 and TRBJ1-2; 9 nucleotides agree with TRBD1. CDR3 length: 13 residues. V lost 7 bases and J lost 8; bases outside the gene matches: 9. Germline V lookup: CDR1 SGHRS, CDR2 YFSETQ. CDR3 sequence (DNA): TGCGCCAGCGAAGGGACAGGGCAGAACGGCTACACCTTC. This translates into CASEGTGQNGYTF.

The J gene is TRBJ2-7, the V gene TRBV21-1; the DNA was not used to check the table's D call, TRBD1. TRBV21-1 has pseudogene status. The CDR3 spans 14 residues. The CDR3 region has the DNA TGTGCCAGTCGACACTCAACAGGGCAGTACGAGCAGTACTTC. This translates into CASRHSTGQYEQYF.

The CDR3 sequence: CASSARSGTRSTDTQYF. CDR3 coding DNA: TGTGCCAGCAGCGCTCGATCCGGGACGAGGAGCACAGATACGCAGTATTTT. V gene TRBV9 combines with J gene TRBJ2-3; D may correspond to TRBD1 or TRBD2 (5 bases each). Germline V gene sequence: CDR1 SGDLS, CDR2 YYNGEE. Trimming removed 3 bases at V and 0 bases at J, with 17 bases between. The CDR3 consists of 17 residues.

V is TRBV30 and J is TRBJ2-1; 11 nucleotides agree with TRBD2. Trimming cost V 2 bases and J 2 bases; bases outside gene matches: 8. Germline V gene lookup returns CDR1 GTSNPN and CDR2 SVGIG (reference sequence). The CDR3 runs to 17 residues. This chain's CDR3 is CAWSKFFSGRAYNEQFF. CDR3 nucleotides: TGTGCCTGGAGTAAGTTTTTTAGCGGGAGGGCCTACAATGAGCAGTTCTTC.

The DNA of the CDR3 is TGTGCCAGCAGCCCAATTTCCTGGACAGGGGCCCGGTTTCTGTACTTC. Its protein is CASSPISWTGARFLYF. The V gene is TRBV7-2, the J gene TRBJ2-4, with 9 bases aligning to TRBD1. This CDR3 has 16 amino acids. Germline V gene sequence: CDR1 SGHTA, CDR2 FQGNSA. J lost 15 bases, V lost 5 bases, and 20 bases had no gene match.

V gene TRBV5-1 combines with J gene TRBJ2-3; D remains unclear. The germline gives CDR1 SGHRS, CDR2 YFSETQ. V lost 0 bases to trimming and J lost 5 bases, with 7 bases between them. The CDR3 spans 13 residues. CDR3 amino acids: CASSLAGGDTQYF. CDR3 in DNA: TGCGCCAGCAGCTTGGCCGGTGGAGATACGCAGTATTTT.

This rearrangement joins TRBV18 to TRBJ2-1, with TRBD1 matching over 8 bases. Germline V gene data show CDR1 as KGHSH and CDR2 as LQKENI. V lost 2 bases to trimming and J lost 0 bases; unmatched junction nucleotides: 15. This CDR3 spans 20 amino acids. CDR3 in amino acids: CASSPSRASSDRASYNEQFF. The CDR3 DNA reads TGTGCCAGCTCACCATCTCGGGCTTCGTCGGACAGGGCCTCCTACAATGAGCAGTTCTTC.

V usage is TRBV27 and J usage is TRBJ2-3; D is uncertain. V dropped 6 bases and J dropped 2 bases, with 15 bases sitting between them. Germline lookup yields CDR1 MNHEY and CDR2 SMNVEV (reference sequence). The CDR3 consists of 15 residues. CDR3: CASRFYRSSTDTQYF. CDR3 DNA: TGTGCCAGCAGATTTTATCGTAGCTCCACAGATACGCAGTATTTT.

Comments on this clone: This sample also contains other DNA sequences that code for the same CDR3. The chain recombines TRBV6-1 with TRBJ2-1, with 7 bases that match TRBD1. CDR3 length equals 15 residues. The germline V gene encodes CDR1 MNHNS and CDR2 SASEGT. The J segment lost 8 bases and the V segment lost 3 bases, leaving 10 bases of the junction unmatched. CDR3 in amino acids: CASSDPDRVIDEQFF. The CDR3 nucleotides are TGTGCCAGCAGTGACCCCGACAGGGTAATCGATGAGCAGTTCTTC.

This chain connects TRBV7-9 to TRBJ1-4, with D tentatively TRBD1 (5 bases). This CDR3 contains 13 residues. V lost 2 bases, J lost 8 bases, and 9 bases lay in between. CDR1 is SEHNR and CDR2 is FQNEAQ in the germline V gene (reference sequence). CDR3 nucleotide sequence: TGTGCCAGCAGCTTACCAGGGCAGGAAAAACTGTTTTTT. Translated, it gives CASSLPGQEKLFF.

A word on this clone: This sample includes further DNA sequences coding for the same CDR3. V usage is TRBV5-4 and J usage is TRBJ1-2; 7 bases are a match to TRBD1. The trim removed 4 bases at V and 4 bases at J, leaving 4 bases unmatched. The length of the CDR3 is 13 residues. CDR1 and CDR2 from the germline V gene are SGHNT and YYREEE (reference sequence). The CDR3 spells CASSLDRTYGYTF. The CDR3 DNA reads as TGTGCCAGCAGCCTGGACAGGACCTATGGCTACACCTTC. The full variable domain, its missing parts supplied by reference TRBV5-4 and TRBJ1-2, is ETGVTQSPTHLIKTRGQQVTLRCSSQSGHNTVSWYQQALGQGPQFIFQYYREEENGRGNFPPRFSGLQFPNYSSELNVNALELDDSALYLCASSLDRTYGYTFGSGTRLTVV.

V usage is TRBV6-5 and J usage is TRBJ1-1, with 7 bases matching TRBD1. The CDR3 is 15 amino acids. Per the germline V gene, CDR1 is MNHEY and CDR2 is SVGAGI. V gave up 2 bases and J gave up 4 bases; unmatched junction bases: 7. The CDR3 sequence: CASSYGTGVATEAFF. The CDR3 DNA sequence: TGTGCCAGCAGTTACGGAACAGGGGTGGCCACTGAAGCTTTCTTT.

The rearrangement uses TRBV11-1 and TRBJ2-5; 12 nucleotides match TRBD2. With 5 bases clipped from V and 3 bases from J, the junction kept 4 bases outside the gene matches. The length of the CDR3 is 15 residues. CDR1 and CDR2 (germline): SGHAT, FQDESV (reference sequence). The CDR3 coding sequence is TGTGCCAGCAGCCCCGGACTAGCGGGAAAAGAGACCCAGTACTTC. Translating gives CASSPGLAGKETQYF.

The chain joins TRBV19 to TRBJ2-7; 11 positions match TRBD1. Germline V gene lookup returns CDR1 LNHDA and CDR2 SQIVND (reference sequence). V shed 10 bases and J 6 bases; nucleotides not matched to a gene: 5. The CDR3 is 12 amino acids. CDR3 sequence reads: CATHGTGGEQYF. The CDR3 DNA sequence: TGTGCCACGCATGGGACAGGGGGCGAGCAGTACTTC.

V gene TRBV25-1 combines with J gene TRBJ2-1; 9 bases align to TRBD2. The CDR3 is 16 residues long. The germline gives CDR1 MGHDK, CDR2 SYGVNS. The V gene end was trimmed by 3 bases and the J gene end by 4 bases; junction bases not matched to a gene: 7. The CDR3 loop reads CASSERLAEKYNEQFF. CDR3 nucleotide sequence: TGTGCCAGCAGTGAGAGACTAGCGGAAAAATACAATGAGCAGTTCTTC.

V gene TRBV6-6 combines with J gene TRBJ1-1, with 9 bases that match TRBD1. Germline values: CDR1 MNHNY, CDR2 SVGAGI (reference sequence). This CDR3 has 14 amino acids. The V segment lost 8 bases and the J segment 8 bases; nucleotides outside the gene matches: 12. The CDR3 sequence: CASFKGQGRIEAFF. CDR3 nucleotides: TGTGCCAGCTTTAAAGGACAGGGGAGAATAGAAGCTTTCTTT.

This clone was seen more than once but under ten times. The gene calls are TRBV9 and TRBJ2-3; TRBD1 is a possible D gene (5 bases). Germline assignment: CDR1 SGDLS and CDR2 YYNGEE. The CDR3 consists of 15 residues. The V gene lost 4 bases and the J gene lost 5 bases, with 17 bases spanning the gap. The CDR3 region is CASSSGHGAVDTQYF. The CDR3 DNA reads as TGTGCCAGCAGCTCAGGGCATGGGGCGGTAGATACGCAGTATTTT.

The V call is TRBV19, the J call TRBJ2-3; the match to TRBD2 covers 9 bases. Looked up from germline, CDR1 is LNHDA and CDR2 is SQIVND (reference sequence). J gave up 0 bases and V 7 bases, and 11 bases lay outside the gene matches. This CDR3 has 17 residues. CDR3 DNA: TGTGCCAGTACCAATGGGGTAGCGGGAGCAAGCACAGATACGCAGTATTTT. Its translation is CASTNGVAGASTDTQYF.

This clone has a single count. This rearrangement joins TRBV10-3 to TRBJ2-1, with TRBD2 identical over 12 bases. Per the germline V gene, CDR1 is ENHRY and CDR2 is SYGVKD. The CDR3 sequence is 16 residues long. V shed 6 bases and J 2 bases; nucleotides not matched to a gene: 5. As DNA, the CDR3 is TGTGCCATCAGACAGACTAGCGGGGGCCCCTACAATGAGCAGTTCTTC. Translated, it gives CAIRQTSGGPYNEQFF.

The chain employs TRBV28 and TRBJ2-5, with 9 bases lining up with TRBD1. The V and J ends lost 5 bases and 5 bases, in that order; junction bases with no gene match: 6. The CDR3 contains 14 residues. The germline CDR1 and CDR2 sequences are MDHEN and SYDVKM. The CDR3 nucleotides read TGTGCCAGCAGTCGGGACAGGGTATTGGAGACCCAGTACTTC. This encodes CASSRDRVLETQYF. Full variable domain (rest looked up from reference TRBV28 and TRBJ2-5): DVKVTQSSRYLVKRTGEKVFLECVQDMDHENMFWYRQDPGLGLRLIYFSYDVKMKEKGDIPEGYSVSREKKERFSLILESASTNQTSMYLCASSRDRVLETQYFGPGTRLLVL.